These T cell receptor beta chains were read from a single sample in a study of T-cell reconstitution after alpha-beta-depleted transplantation in children. TCRdb passed the PCR reads through MiXCR, listing each CDR3 protein once. The table records 200,000 to 250,000 distinct CDR3 sequences, around 9.2% of them present only once. The specimen was PBMCs, mostly from graft donor cells, collected 360 days after TCRalphabeta/CD19-depleted stem cell transplant. The receptor source for this set is a male patient aged 2-15 years who had a stem cell transplant for acute myeloid leukemia, so the T cells may come from the graft donor. Each CDR3 is given without its conserved first and last residue.

J	V	CDR3
TRBJ2-2	TRBV10-1	ASSGSRSTGELF
TRBJ2-1	TRBV7-2	ASRSGTGSKYEQF
TRBJ2-3	TRBV5-1	ASSLDRTDTQY
TRBJ1-1	TRBV5-1	ASSLGGHDYTEAF
TRBJ1-1	TRBV29-1	SVDTRGLNTEAF
TRBJ2-4	TRBV5-1	ASSLPDRAKNIQY
TRBJ2-7	TRBV4-3	ASSQEYRGLYEQY
TRBJ1-2	TRBV5-1	ASSPRGEAYGYT
TRBJ1-2	TRBV4-2	ASSQEGQGPVGYT
TRBJ2-7	TRBV12-3/TRBV12-4	ASSFGDRDYEQY
TRBJ1-2	TRBV12-3/TRBV12-4	ASSLTGGGGYT
TRBJ2-2	TRBV5-1	ASSSARLAVYTGELF
TRBJ2-6	TRBV10-3	AISESGVLT
TRBJ2-1	TRBV12-3/TRBV12-4	ASSGAGGSYNEQF
TRBJ2-1	TRBV12-3/TRBV12-4	ASRVGGQVHNEQF
TRBJ2-2	TRBV29-1	SVEGVQRAGPGELF
TRBJ2-5	TRBV29-1	SVVTLLETQY
TRBJ2-3	TRBV4-1	ASSQGQVGTDTQY
TRBJ2-1	TRBV12-3/TRBV12-4	ASSQKVALGTNINEQF
TRBJ2-5	TRBV7-9	ASSTRTSGSPETQY
TRBJ1-5	TRBV11-2	ASSLDRQGQPQH
TRBJ2-7	TRBV20-1	SIIKRDFNEQY
TRBJ2-2	TRBV5-1	ASSLVVADRGAGELF
TRBJ2-4	TRBV3-1	ASSQGRPDKNIQY
TRBJ2-2	TRBV18	ASSPFRPRNTGELF
TRBJ2-2	TRBV9	ASSVGKGGTMDTGELF
TRBJ2-1	TRBV20-1	SARELAGGRNEQF
TRBJ2-2	TRBV12-3/TRBV12-4	ASRSSGLPRSGELF
TRBJ2-3	TRBV5-1	ASSLPGDRFRTDTQY
TRBJ2-3	TRBV24-1	ATSDSSGQGRPDTQY
TRBJ1-1	TRBV18	ASSQSTDDTEAF
TRBJ2-3	TRBV12-3/TRBV12-4	ASSPDDADTQY
TRBJ1-2	TRBV20-1	SAPMGSSGYT
TRBJ2-4	TRBV29-1	SVEDRGGEAKNIQY
TRBJ1-4	TRBV20-1	SARGAVEKLF
TRBJ1-5	TRBV12-3/TRBV12-4	ASSLKRGPNQPQH
TRBJ2-1	TRBV7-9	ASSPTGAAGRDEQF
TRBJ2-7	TRBV5-1	ASSLAISYEQY
TRBJ2-3	TRBV29-1	SVEPLNRGLQL
TRBJ1-2	TRBV20-1	SALPQGSYGYT
TRBJ2-6	TRBV3-1	ASSHRTSSGANVLT
TRBJ1-2	TRBV9	ASSDGTDYGYT
TRBJ2-3	TRBV5-1	ASSLEVRGDTDTQY
TRBJ2-1	TRBV20-1	SADSSAPPWEQF
TRBJ1-2	TRBV20-1	SARDRDRPPFAGYT
TRBJ1-1	TRBV5-1	ASSLDNPNTEAF
TRBJ1-6	TRBV10-2	AITTGNSPLH
TRBJ2-3	TRBV10-3	AISGHLALSTDTQY
TRBJ2-5	TRBV20-1	SASSGGVETQY
TRBJ1-2	TRBV3-1	ASSPGGNYGYT
TRBJ1-1	TRBV28	ASSLGGGTANTEAF
TRBJ1-4	TRBV28	ASLPGGLANEKLF
TRBJ2-1	TRBV19	ASRVIAGGNEQF
TRBJ2-1	TRBV20-1	SARAVGQGTSGVAYNEQF